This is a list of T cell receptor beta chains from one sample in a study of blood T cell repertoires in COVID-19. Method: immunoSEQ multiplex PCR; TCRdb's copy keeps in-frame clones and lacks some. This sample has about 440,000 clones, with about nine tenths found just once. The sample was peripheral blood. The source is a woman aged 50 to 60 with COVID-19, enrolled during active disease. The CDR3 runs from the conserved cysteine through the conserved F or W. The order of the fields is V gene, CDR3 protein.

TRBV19	CASSTGSYNEQFF
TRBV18	CASSGQGDEQYF
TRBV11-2	CASSDRVAANEQFF
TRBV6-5	CASSYQGGTEAFF
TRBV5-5	CASSLWTATYEQYF
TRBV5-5	CASSLGWATNSPLHF
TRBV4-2	CASSQDWRQGLDYGYTF
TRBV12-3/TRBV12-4	CASSLPGEAFF
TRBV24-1	CATSDARRTQETQYF
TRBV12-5	CASGYQEGYNQPQHF
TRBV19	CASTLDRGSNQPQHF
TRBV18	CASSPTGGTEAFF
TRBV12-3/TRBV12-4	CASTSNRLGGYF
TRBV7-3	CASSPRSRRDFHSGYTF
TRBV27	CASSLDRSYGYTF
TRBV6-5	CASRDREIYGYTF
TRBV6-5	CASSYAQGLNYGYTF
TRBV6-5	CASSPRLGNEQFF
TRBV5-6	CASSLVVGGSGNTIYF
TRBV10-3	CAISDRGAYEQYF
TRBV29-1	CSVAERVPSAETQYF
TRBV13	CASSSGTANPEAFF
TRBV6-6	CASSYSLRTTDYGYTF
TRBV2	CASSKTVGDQPQHF
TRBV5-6	CASSFTRRTGVNYGYTF
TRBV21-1	CASIIRDSKMNTEAFF
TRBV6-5	CATSGTEAFF
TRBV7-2	CASSLVTVGRGREQFF
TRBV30	CAWSEGANPSEQFF